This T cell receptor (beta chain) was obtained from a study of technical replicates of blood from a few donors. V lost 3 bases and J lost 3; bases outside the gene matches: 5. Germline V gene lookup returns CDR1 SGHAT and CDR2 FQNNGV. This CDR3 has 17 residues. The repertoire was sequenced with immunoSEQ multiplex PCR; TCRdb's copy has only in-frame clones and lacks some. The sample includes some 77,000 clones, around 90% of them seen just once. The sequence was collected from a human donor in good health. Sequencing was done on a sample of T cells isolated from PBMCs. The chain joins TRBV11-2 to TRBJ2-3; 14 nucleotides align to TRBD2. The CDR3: CASSFGLAGGSTDTQYF. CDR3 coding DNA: TGTGCCAGCAGCTTCGGACTAGCGGGAGGTAGTACAGATACGCAGTATTTT.